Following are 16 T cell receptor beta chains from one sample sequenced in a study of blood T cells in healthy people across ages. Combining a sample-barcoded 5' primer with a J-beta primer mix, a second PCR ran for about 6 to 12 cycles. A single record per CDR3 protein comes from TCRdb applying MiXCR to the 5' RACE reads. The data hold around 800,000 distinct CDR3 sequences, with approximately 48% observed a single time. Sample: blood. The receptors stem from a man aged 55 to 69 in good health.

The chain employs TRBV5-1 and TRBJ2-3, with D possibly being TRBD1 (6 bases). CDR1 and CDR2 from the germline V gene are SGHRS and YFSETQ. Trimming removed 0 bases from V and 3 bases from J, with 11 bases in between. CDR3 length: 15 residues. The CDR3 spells CASSLEGTLTDTQYF. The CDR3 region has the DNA TGCGCCAGCAGCTTGGAGGGGACATTAACAGATACGCAGTATTTT.

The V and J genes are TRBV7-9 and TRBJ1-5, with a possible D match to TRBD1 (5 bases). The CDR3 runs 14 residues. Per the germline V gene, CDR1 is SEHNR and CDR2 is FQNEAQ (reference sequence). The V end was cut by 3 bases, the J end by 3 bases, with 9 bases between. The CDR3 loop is CASSFEGYNQPQHF. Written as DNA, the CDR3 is TGTGCCAGCAGCTTTGAGGGGTACAATCAGCCCCAGCATTTT.

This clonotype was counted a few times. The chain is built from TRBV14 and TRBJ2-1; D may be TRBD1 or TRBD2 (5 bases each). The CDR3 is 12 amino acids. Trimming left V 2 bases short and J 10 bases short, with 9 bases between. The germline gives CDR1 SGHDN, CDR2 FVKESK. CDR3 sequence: CASSQLGDEQFF. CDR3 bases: TGTGCCAGCAGCCAACTGGGGGACGAGCAGTTCTTC.

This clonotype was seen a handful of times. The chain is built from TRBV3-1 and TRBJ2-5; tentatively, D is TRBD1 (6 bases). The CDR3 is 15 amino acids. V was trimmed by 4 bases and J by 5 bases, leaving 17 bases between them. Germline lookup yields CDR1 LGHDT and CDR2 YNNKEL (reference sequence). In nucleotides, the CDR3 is TGTGCCAGCAGCCGAACTTATACAGGGATGGAGACCCAGTACTTC. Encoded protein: CASSRTYTGMETQYF.

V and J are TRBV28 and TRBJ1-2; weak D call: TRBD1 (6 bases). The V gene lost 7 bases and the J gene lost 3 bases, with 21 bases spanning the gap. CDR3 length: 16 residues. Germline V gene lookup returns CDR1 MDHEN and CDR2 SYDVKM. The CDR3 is CASTSGGGSVDYGYTF. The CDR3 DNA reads TGTGCCAGCACTTCGGGGGGGGGCTCTGTAGACTATGGCTACACCTTC.

The CDR3 nucleotides are TGTGCCAGCAGCCAAGATTATCCGGGCGTCTCTGGAAACACCATATATTTT. Translated, it gives CASSQDYPGVSGNTIYF. J is TRBJ1-3 and V is TRBV3-1, with D hard to call. Between the trimmed V and J ends, which lost 0 bases and 0 bases, there was a span of 12 bases. The CDR3 contains 17 residues. CDR1 is LGHDT and CDR2 is YNNKEL in the germline V gene (reference sequence).

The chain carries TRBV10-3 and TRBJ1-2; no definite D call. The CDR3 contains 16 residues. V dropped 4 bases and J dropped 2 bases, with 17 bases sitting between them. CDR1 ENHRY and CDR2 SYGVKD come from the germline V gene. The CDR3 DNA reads TGTGCCATCAGTGGTACATTTAAAGGTTCGAACTATGGCTACACCTTC. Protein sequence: CAISGTFKGSNYGYTF.

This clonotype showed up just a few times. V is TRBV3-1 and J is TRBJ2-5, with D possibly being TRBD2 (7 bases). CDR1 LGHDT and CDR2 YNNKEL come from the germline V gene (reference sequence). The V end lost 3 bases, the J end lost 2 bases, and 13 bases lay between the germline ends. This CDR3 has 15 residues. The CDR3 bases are TGTGCCAGCAGCCATATCCGGGGGGCTCAAGAGACCCAGTACTTC. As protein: CASSHIRGAQETQYF.

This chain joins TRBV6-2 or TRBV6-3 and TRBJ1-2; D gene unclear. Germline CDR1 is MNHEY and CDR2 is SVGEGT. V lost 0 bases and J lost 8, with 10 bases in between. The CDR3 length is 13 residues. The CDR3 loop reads CASSYSKEFGYTF. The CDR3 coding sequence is TGTGCCAGCAGTTACTCGAAAGAGTTCGGCTACACCTTC.

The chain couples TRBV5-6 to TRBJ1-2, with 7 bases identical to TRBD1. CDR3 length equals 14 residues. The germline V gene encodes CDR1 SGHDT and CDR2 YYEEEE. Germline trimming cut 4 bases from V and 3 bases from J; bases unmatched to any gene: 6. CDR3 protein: CASSIGGADYGYTF. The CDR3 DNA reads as TGTGCCAGCAGCATAGGGGGCGCAGACTATGGCTACACCTTC.

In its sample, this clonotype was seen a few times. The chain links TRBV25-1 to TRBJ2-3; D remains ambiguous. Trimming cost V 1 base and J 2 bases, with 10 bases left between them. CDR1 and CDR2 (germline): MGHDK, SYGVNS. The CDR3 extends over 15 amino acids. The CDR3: CASSEWLDLTDTQYF. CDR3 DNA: TGTGCCAGCAGTGAATGGTTGGACCTCACAGATACGCAGTATTTT.

CDR3 DNA sequence: TGTGCCATCATGGTGGGGAGCGGCACCTACGAGCAGTACTTC. Translating it yields CAIMVGSGTYEQYF. The genes are TRBV10-3 and TRBJ2-4; possible D gene TRBD2, 5 bases. The end of the DNA fits TRBJ2-7 better, so the J call may be wrong. The CDR3 is made up of 14 amino acids. Per the germline V gene, CDR1 is ENHRY and CDR2 is SYGVKD.

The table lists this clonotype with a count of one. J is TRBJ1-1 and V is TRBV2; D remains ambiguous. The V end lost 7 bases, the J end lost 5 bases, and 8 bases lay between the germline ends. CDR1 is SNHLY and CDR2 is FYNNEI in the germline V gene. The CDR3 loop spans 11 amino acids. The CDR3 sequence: CASKQGTEAFF. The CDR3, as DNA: TGTGCCAGCAAGCAAGGAACTGAAGCTTTCTTT.

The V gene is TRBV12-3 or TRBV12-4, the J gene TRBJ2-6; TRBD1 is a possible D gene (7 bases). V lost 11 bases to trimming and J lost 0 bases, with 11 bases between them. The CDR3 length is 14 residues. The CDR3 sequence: CAARGDSGANVLTF. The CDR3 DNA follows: TGTGCCGCCAGGGGGGACTCTGGGGCCAACGTCCTGACTTTC.

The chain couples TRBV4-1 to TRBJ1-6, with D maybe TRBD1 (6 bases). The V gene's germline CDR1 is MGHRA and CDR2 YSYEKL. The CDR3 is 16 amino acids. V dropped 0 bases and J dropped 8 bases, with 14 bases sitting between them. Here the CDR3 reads CASSQEISAGDSPLHF. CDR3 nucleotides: TGCGCCAGCAGCCAAGAAATATCGGCAGGGGATTCACCCCTCCACTTT.

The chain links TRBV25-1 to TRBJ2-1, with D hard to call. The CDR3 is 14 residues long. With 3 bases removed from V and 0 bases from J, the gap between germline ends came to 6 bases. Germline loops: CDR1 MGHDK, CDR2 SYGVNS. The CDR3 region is CASSDSHSYNEQFF. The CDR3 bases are TGTGCCAGCAGTGACAGCCACTCCTACAATGAGCAGTTCTTC.